The source of this T cell receptor (beta chain) is a study of shared clonotypes between healthy human individuals. Germline assignment: CDR1 SGHVS and CDR2 FQNEAQ. Trimming pared 3 bases from V and 9 bases from J, leaving 15 bases between. The CDR3 is 14 amino acids. Sequencing was performed with immunoSEQ multiplex PCR; in TCRdb, only in-frame clones are kept and a portion is missing. This table holds around 1.6 million clones, 95% to 99% found once. The sample consisted of naive CD4+ T cells sorted from blood. The sample's subset: CD45RA+ positively selected. The sequence came from a man in his thirties or forties in good health. The chain couples TRBV7-8 to TRBJ2-1, with D tentatively TRBD1 or TRBD2 (5 bases each). The chain's CDR3 is CASSFPGLAREQFF. DNA for the CDR3: TGTGCCAGCAGCTTCCCGGGGCTAGCTCGTGAGCAGTTCTTC.